Listed below are T cell receptor beta chains from one sample, sequenced in a study of cytomegalovirus exposure and HLA in healthy donors. The repertoire was sequenced with immunoSEQ multiplex PCR; TCRdb's copy has only in-frame clones and lacks some. This sample has some 190,000 clones, with 80% found just once. Sequences were obtained from PBMCs. Receptor source: a girl under 18 in good health and CMV-seropositive. Each CDR3 is given with its conserved first and last residue. D genes are given only for firm matches. Clone size is given for some rows only: seen once, a few or many times, or a class if the clone is expanded.

TRBV5-1	NA	TRBJ2-1	once	CASSPGLRVYNEQFF	TGCGCCAGCAGCCCGGGACTCCGAGTATACAATGAGCAGTTCTTC
TRBV5-6	NA	TRBJ2-1	once	CASSHEPGLWGNEQFF	TGTGCCAGCAGCCACGAACCGGGACTGTGGGGCAATGAGCAGTTCTTC
TRBV16	TRBD1	TRBJ1-2	NA	CASSRDRNYGYTF	TGTGCCAGCAGCCGGGACAGAAACTATGGCTACACCTTC
TRBV6-4	TRBD2	TRBJ2-1	NA	CASSESGTSGGEQFF	TGTGCCAGCAGTGAGAGCGGGACCTCGGGGGGTGAGCAGTTCTTC
TRBV10-3	NA	TRBJ2-1	NA	CAISESRVQVDEQFF	TGTGCCATCAGTGAGTCGAGGGTCCAGGTTGATGAGCAGTTCTTC
TRBV29-1	TRBD1	TRBJ2-3	NA	CSVTGGGADTQYF	TGCAGCGTAACAGGGGGCGGAGCAGATACGCAGTATTTT
TRBV5-4	NA	TRBJ2-7	few	CASSLPRESSYEQYF	TGTGCCAGCAGCTTGCCAAGGGAGAGCTCCTACGAGCAGTACTTC
TRBV4-2	NA	TRBJ1-4	few	CASSGGTPNEKLFF	TGTGCCAGCAGCGGGGGCACCCCAAATGAAAAACTGTTTTTT
TRBV4-2	TRBD1	TRBJ1-3	few	CAVGEPGQFSTGNTIYF	TGTGCAGTTGGGGAGCCGGGACAGTTCTCGACTGGAAACACCATATATTTT
TRBV6-5	NA	TRBJ1-5	NA	CASSRTARSNQPQHF	TGTGCCAGCAGTCGGACAGCGCGGAGCAATCAGCCCCAGCATTTT
TRBV6-5	NA	TRBJ1-5	NA	CASSPGAKNQPQHF	TGTGCCAGCAGTCCAGGGGCTAAAAATCAGCCCCAGCATTTT
TRBV18	NA	TRBJ1-5	NA	CASSPPGGHGNQPQHF	TGTGCCAGCTCACCACCAGGCGGACACGGAAATCAGCCCCAGCATTTT
TRBV4-3	NA	TRBJ2-2	once	CASSQDTSAGELFF	TGCGCCAGCAGCCAAGATACGTCGGCCGGGGAGCTGTTTTTT
TRBV11-2	TRBD2	TRBJ2-7	NA	CASSSEAGVVYEQYF	TGTGCCAGCAGCTCTGAAGCGGGAGTGGTTTACGAGCAGTACTTC
TRBV19	NA	TRBJ1-2	NA	CASSIGKLNYGYTF	TGTGCCAGTAGTATAGGGAAACTAAACTATGGCTACACCTTC
TRBV10-3	TRBD2	TRBJ2-1	once	CAITGLAGDEQFF	TGTGCCATCACCGGACTAGCGGGAGATGAGCAGTTCTTC
TRBV5-6	NA	TRBJ1-5	NA	CASSLEGAVQPQHF	TGTGCCAGCAGCTTGGAAGGGGCTGTTCAGCCCCAGCATTTT
TRBV2	NA	TRBJ1-2	NA	CASNTGEDGYTF	TGTGCCAGCAATACAGGCGAGGATGGCTACACCTTC
TRBV7-6	TRBD1	TRBJ2-1	NA	CASSLRTGNNEQFF	TGTGCCAGCAGCTTGAGGACAGGGAACAATGAGCAGTTCTTC
TRBV18	NA	TRBJ2-6	NA	CASSPTGTPWSGANVLTF	TGTGCCAGCTCACCAACCGGGACTCCCTGGTCTGGGGCCAACGTCCTGACTTTC
TRBV28	NA	TRBJ2-7	few	CASSQNYEQYF	TGTGCCAGCAGCCAGAATTACGAGCAGTACTTC
TRBV18	TRBD2	TRBJ2-1	NA	CASSSGTSGYNEQFF	TGTGCCAGCTCATCCGGGACTAGCGGATACAATGAGCAGTTCTTC
TRBV7-3	NA	TRBJ2-1	NA	CASSFNSREQFF	TGTGCCAGCAGCTTTAATAGCCGTGAGCAGTTCTTC